This TCR beta chain originates from a study of T cell responses to AZD1222 COVID-19 vaccine. Study observations and caveats: A mostly white British donor set with more females was recruited, and clonal diversity was possibly underestimated.

On this clone itself: As yet, its antigen is unknown.

After removal of 5 bases from V and 4 bases from J, the junction contained 3 bases not matched to a gene. This CDR3 is built from 14 residues. Germline CDR1 SGHTA, CDR2 FQGTGA. Profiled with immunoSEQ multiplex PCR; TCRdb holds only in-frame clones, not every one. The sample contains more than 95,000 clones, roughly 86% of which appear only once. The sequenced sample was peripheral blood, obtained 28 days after the second dose of the MenACWY control vaccine. This clonotype was obtained from an adult who received the MenACWY meningococcal vaccine as a control. The chain uses TRBV7-3 and TRBJ2-1, with 9 bases matching TRBD2. The CDR3 DNA is TGTGCCAGCAGCCGAGCGGGGGGATACAATGAGCAGTTCTTC. It yields the protein CASSRAGGYNEQFF.